What follows are 17 T cell receptor beta chains derived from one specimen sequenced in a study of blood T cell repertoires in COVID-19. TCRdb's copy holds only in-frame clones and misses some; the assay was immunoSEQ multiplex PCR. The data contain about 270,000 clones, roughly nine tenths of them singletons. Sequencing was performed on peripheral blood. The origin of the receptors is a woman in her twenties or thirties with COVID-19, enrolled during active disease.

In its sample, this clone was seen once. J is TRBJ2-1 and V is TRBV12-5; unclear D gene. With 1 base removed from V and 10 bases from J, the gap between germline ends came to 8 bases. The CDR3 runs to 12 residues. Germline-derived CDR1 and CDR2 are LGHNT and FRNRAP. In nucleotides, the CDR3 is TGTGCTAGTGGTTTGGATAACAGAGAGCAGTTCTTC. It yields the protein CASGLDNREQFF.

J is TRBJ1-6 and V is TRBV9, with unresolved D. The V end was cut by 0 bases, the J end by 9 bases, with 4 bases between. The V gene's germline CDR1 is SGDLS and CDR2 YYNGEE. This CDR3 is built from 12 residues. The CDR3 DNA reads TGTGCCAGCAGCGTAGGGGCTTCACCCCTCCACTTT. Amino acid sequence: CASSVGASPLHF.

V is TRBV7-6 and J is TRBJ1-1, with D tentatively TRBD1 (5 bases). Trimming removed 5 bases at V and 1 base at J, with 8 bases between. The germline V gene has CDR1 SGHVS and CDR2 FNYEAQ. This CDR3 comprises 13 residues. CDR3 residues: CASSQDRNTEAFF. The CDR3 DNA sequence: TGTGCCAGCAGCCAAGACAGGAACACTGAAGCTTTCTTT.

The genes are TRBV2 and TRBJ1-2; weak D call: TRBD1 (6 bases). CDR1 is SNHLY and CDR2 is FYNNEI in the germline V gene. CDR3 size: 16 residues. V dropped 7 bases and J dropped 1 base, with 19 bases sitting between them. CDR3 sequence (DNA): TGTGCCAGCATTCGGGACACATCGACTCTTAACTATGGCTACACCTTC. This codes for CASIRDTSTLNYGYTF.

The chain links TRBV6-5 to TRBJ2-7; D uncertain. Trimming took 0 bases from V and 2 from J, leaving 8 bases between them. Germline CDR1 is MNHEY and CDR2 is SVGAGI. The CDR3 is 14 amino acids. The DNA for the CDR3 is TGTGCCAGCAGTTACTCGAACTCCGCCTACGAGCAGTACTTC. Protein: CASSYSNSAYEQYF.

CDR3 loop: CASSLVFTENTYEQYF. CDR3 sequence (DNA): TGTGCCAGCAGCTTGGTGTTTACAGAAAACACCTACGAGCAGTACTTC. The chain is built from TRBV5-6 and TRBJ2-7; no clear D gene. Germline V gene lookup returns CDR1 SGHDT and CDR2 YYEEEE. V shed 0 bases and J shed 2 bases, with 15 bases lying between them. The length of the CDR3 is 16 residues.

This rearrangement joins TRBV3-1 (or the pseudogene TRBV3-2) to TRBJ2-1, with 8 nucleotides matching TRBD2. Germline lookup yields CDR1 LGHDT and CDR2 YNNKEL (reference sequence). Trimming at V came to 3 bases and at J to 4 bases, leaving 8 bases not matched to a gene. The CDR3 covers 16 residues. DNA of the CDR3: TGTGCCAGCAGCCATAACGGGGGGGTAAGTTACAATGAGCAGTTCTTC. This encodes CASSHNGGVSYNEQFF.

The chain uses TRBV11-2 and TRBJ1-6; TRBD1 might be the D (6 bases). CDR3 length: 18 residues. Germline CDR1 and CDR2: SGHAT and FQNNGV. Trimming shortened V by 6 bases and J by 0 bases, and 18 bases separated the two germline ends. The CDR3 region is CASRRTQGQSSYNSPLHF. CDR3 nucleotides: TGTGCCAGCAGGCGGACTCAGGGGCAAAGCTCCTATAATTCACCCCTCCACTTT.

The chain links TRBV5-1 to TRBJ2-3, with 11 bases aligning to TRBD1. CDR3 length: 16 amino acids. V lost 0 bases and J lost 2; bases outside the gene matches: 2. Germline CDR1 SGHRS, CDR2 YFSETQ. The CDR3 bases are TGCGCCAGCAGCTTGGGGGACAGGGGGGCCACAGATACGCAGTATTTT. Amino acid sequence: CASSLGDRGATDTQYF.

This clone was seen just once. The rearrangement uses TRBV13 and TRBJ1-5; D unclear. Germline V gene sequence: CDR1 PRHDT, CDR2 FYEKMQ (reference sequence). The V end was cut by 4 bases, the J end by 6 bases, with 10 bases between. The CDR3 length is 13 residues. The CDR3: CASSSRWAQPQHF. Written as DNA, the CDR3 is TGTGCCAGCAGCTCTCGTTGGGCTCAGCCCCAGCATTTT.

The chain combines TRBV19 with TRBJ1-1; D ambiguous. This CDR3 spans 13 amino acids. V lost 10 bases, J lost 0 bases, and 12 bases lay in between. Per the germline V gene, CDR1 is LNHDA and CDR2 is SQIVND (reference sequence). Written as DNA, the CDR3 is TGTGCCACCATGGCAGGTATGAACACTGAAGCTTTCTTT. Amino acids: CATMAGMNTEAFF.

The V call is TRBV28, the J call TRBJ1-1, with D maybe TRBD1 (5 bases). V was shortened by 4 bases and J by 0 bases, with 18 bases between the two germline ends. The CDR3 length is 17 residues. Germline CDR1 MDHEN, CDR2 SYDVKM. CDR3 in DNA: TGTGCCAGCAGTTACGGGGGTGGGTATCGCCTGAACACTGAAGCTTTCTTT. Amino acids: CASSYGGGYRLNTEAFF.

The rearrangement uses TRBV9 and TRBJ2-1; no firm D call. Germline lookup yields CDR1 SGDLS and CDR2 YYNGEE. This CDR3 is built from 12 residues. Trimming removed 4 bases at V and 3 bases at J, with 5 bases between. The CDR3 loop is CASSPIYNEQFF. In nucleotides, the CDR3 is TGTGCCAGCAGCCCTATCTACAATGAGCAGTTCTTC.

V and J are TRBV5-1 and TRBJ2-5, with 8 bases matching TRBD2. This CDR3 is 15 amino acids long. J gave up 2 bases and V 1 base, and 4 bases lay outside the gene matches. Looked up from germline, CDR1 is SGHRS and CDR2 is YFSETQ. The CDR3 nucleotides are TGCGCCAGCAGCTTGCCAGCGGGGGCACAAGAGACCCAGTACTTC. Translation gives CASSLPAGAQETQYF.

The gene calls are TRBV5-1 and TRBJ2-5; tentative D call: TRBD2 (6 bases). The V gene lost 6 bases and the J gene lost 2 bases, with 17 bases spanning the gap. Germline assignment: CDR1 SGHRS and CDR2 YFSETQ. CDR3 length: 15 residues. The DNA for the CDR3 is TGCGCCAGCAATTGGGAGGCAGGCCTTCAAGAGACCCAGTACTTC. Translated: CASNWEAGLQETQYF.

The chain employs TRBV5-6 and TRBJ2-7; 12 bases match TRBD1. V was pared by 2 bases and J by 8 bases, with 8 bases of the junction left unmatched. CDR1 SGHDT and CDR2 YYEEEE come from the germline V gene. CDR3 length equals 15 residues. CDR3 sequence reads: CASSFGTGGFGKQYF. For the CDR3, the DNA is TGTGCCAGCAGCTTTGGGACAGGGGGCTTCGGTAAGCAGTACTTC.

This clone was observed a single time. The chain joins TRBV2 to TRBJ1-4; D might be TRBD1 (5 bases). V gave up 4 bases and J gave up 8 bases, with 8 bases separating them. The germline V gene encodes CDR1 SNHLY and CDR2 FYNNEI. The CDR3 is 12 residues long. In nucleotides, the CDR3 is TGTGCCAGCAGTGGGGGACTAGAAAAACTGTTTTTT. Translating it yields CASSGGLEKLFF.